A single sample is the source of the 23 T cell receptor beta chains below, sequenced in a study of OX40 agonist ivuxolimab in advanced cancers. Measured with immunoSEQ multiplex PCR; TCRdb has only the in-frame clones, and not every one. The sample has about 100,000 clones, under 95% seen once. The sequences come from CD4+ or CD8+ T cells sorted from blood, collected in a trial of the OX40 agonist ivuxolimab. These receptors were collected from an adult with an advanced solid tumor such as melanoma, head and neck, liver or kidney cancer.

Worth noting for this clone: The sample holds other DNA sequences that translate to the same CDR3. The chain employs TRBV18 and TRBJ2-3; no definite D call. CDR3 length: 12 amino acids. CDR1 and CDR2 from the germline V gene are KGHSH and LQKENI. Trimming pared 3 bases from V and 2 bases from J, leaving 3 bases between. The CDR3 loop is CASSPSTDTQYF. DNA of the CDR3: TGTGCCAGCTCACCCTCCACAGATACGCAGTATTTT. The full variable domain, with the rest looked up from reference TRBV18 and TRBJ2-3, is NAGVMQNPRHLVRRRGQEARLRCSPMKGHSHVYWYRQLPEEGLKFMVYLQKENIIDESGMPKERFSAEFPKEGPSILRIQQVVRGDSAAYFCASSPSTDTQYFGPGTRLTVL.

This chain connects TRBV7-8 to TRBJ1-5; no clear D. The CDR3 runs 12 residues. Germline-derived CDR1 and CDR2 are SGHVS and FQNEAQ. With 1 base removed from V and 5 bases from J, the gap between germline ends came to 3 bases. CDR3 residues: CASSLGDQPQHF. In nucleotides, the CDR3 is TGTGCCAGCAGCTTAGGGGATCAGCCCCAGCATTTT.

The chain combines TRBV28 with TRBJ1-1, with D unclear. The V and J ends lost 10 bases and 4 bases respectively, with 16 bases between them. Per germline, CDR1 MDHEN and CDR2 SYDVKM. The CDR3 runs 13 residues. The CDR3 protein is CATSSGPRTEAFF. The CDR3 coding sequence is TGTGCCACCTCCTCCGGACCCCGCACTGAAGCTTTCTTT. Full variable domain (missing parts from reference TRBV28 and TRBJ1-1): DVKVTQSSRYLVKRTGEKVFLECVQDMDHENMFWYRQDPGLGLRLIYFSYDVKMKEKGDIPEGYSVSREKKERFSLILESASTNQTSMYLCATSSGPRTEAFFGQGTRLTVV.

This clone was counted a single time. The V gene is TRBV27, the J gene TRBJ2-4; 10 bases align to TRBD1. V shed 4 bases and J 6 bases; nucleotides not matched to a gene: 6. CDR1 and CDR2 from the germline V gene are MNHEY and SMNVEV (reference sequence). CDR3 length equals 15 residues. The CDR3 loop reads CASSSPGQGTNIQYF. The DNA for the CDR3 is TGTGCCAGCAGTTCCCCGGGACAGGGGACAAACATTCAGTACTTC.

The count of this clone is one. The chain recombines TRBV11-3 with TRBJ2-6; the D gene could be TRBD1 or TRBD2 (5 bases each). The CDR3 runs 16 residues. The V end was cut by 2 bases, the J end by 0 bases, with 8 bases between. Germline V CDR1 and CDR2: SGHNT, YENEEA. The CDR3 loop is CASSLQGPSGANVLTF. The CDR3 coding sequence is TGTGCCAGCAGCTTACAGGGACCCTCTGGGGCCAACGTCCTGACTTTC. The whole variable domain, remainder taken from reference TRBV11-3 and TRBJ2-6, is EAGVVQSPRYKIIEKKQPVAFWCNPISGHNTLYWYLQNLGQGPELLIRYENEEAVDDSQLPKDRFSAERLKGVDSTLKIQPAELGDSAVYLCASSLQGPSGANVLTFGAGSRLTVL.

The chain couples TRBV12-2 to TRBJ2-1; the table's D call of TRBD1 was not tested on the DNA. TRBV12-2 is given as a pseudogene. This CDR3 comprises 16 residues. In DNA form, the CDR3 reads TGTGCAAGTCGCTTGGTGGGGACACTGAAGTACAATGAGCAGTTCTTC. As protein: CASRLVGTLKYNEQFF.

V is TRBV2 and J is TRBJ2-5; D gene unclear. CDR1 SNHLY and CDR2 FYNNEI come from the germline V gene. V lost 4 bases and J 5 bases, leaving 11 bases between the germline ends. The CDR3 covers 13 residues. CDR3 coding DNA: TGTGCCAGCAGTGTGGGCTTAGGGGAGACCCAGTACTTC. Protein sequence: CASSVGLGETQYF.

CDR3 nucleotide sequence: TGTGCCAGCAGCTTTGCGGGAGAGGGAGAGACCCAGTACTTC. It translates to CASSFAGEGETQYF. The rearrangement joins TRBV7-6 to TRBJ2-5; the match to TRBD2 covers 7 bases. Per germline, CDR1 SGHVS and CDR2 FNYEAQ. The CDR3 runs to 14 residues. Trimming removed 3 bases from V and 4 bases from J; junction bases left unmatched: 5.

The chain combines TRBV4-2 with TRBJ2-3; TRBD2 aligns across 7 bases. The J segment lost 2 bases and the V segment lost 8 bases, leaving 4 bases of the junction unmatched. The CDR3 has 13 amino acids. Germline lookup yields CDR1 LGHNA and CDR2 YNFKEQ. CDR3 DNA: TGTGCCAGCGCGGGAGTAAACACAGATACGCAGTATTTT. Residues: CASAGVNTDTQYF.

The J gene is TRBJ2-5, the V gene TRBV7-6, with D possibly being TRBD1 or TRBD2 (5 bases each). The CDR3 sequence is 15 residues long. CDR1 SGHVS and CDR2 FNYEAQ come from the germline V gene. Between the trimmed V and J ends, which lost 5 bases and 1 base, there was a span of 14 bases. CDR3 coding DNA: TGTGCCAGCAGCCTAATCCGGGGCTCCCAAGAGACCCAGTACTTC. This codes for CASSLIRGSQETQYF.

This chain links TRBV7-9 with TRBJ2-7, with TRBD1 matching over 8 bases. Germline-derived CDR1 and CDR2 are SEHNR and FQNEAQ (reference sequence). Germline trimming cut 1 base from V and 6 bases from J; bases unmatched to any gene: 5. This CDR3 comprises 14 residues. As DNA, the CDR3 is TGTGCCAGCAGCTTAGGGACAGGGCTTTCCGAGCAGTACTTC. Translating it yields CASSLGTGLSEQYF.

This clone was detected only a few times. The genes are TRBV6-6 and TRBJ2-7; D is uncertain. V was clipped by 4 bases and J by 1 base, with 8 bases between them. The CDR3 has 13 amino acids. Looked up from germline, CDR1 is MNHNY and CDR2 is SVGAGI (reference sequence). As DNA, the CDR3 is TGTGCCAGCAGTTTCAGGATTTCCTACGAGCAGTACTTC. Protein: CASSFRISYEQYF.

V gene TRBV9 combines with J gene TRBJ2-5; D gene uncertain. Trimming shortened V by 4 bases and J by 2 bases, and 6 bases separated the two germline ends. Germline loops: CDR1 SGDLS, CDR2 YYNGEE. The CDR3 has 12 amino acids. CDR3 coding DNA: TGTGCCAGCAGCTTCGATCAAGAGACCCAGTACTTC. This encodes CASSFDQETQYF.

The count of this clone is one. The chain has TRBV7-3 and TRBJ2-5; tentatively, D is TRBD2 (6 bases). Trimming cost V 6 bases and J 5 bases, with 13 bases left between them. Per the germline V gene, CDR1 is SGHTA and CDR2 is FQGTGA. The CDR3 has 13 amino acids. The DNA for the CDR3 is TGTGCCAGCAGTATTCGCCGGGAGGAGACCCAGTACTTC. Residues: CASSIRREETQYF.

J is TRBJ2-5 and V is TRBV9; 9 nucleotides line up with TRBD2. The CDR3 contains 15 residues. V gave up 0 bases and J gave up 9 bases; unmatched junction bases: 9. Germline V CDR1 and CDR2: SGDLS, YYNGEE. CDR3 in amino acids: CASSVDPSGKGAQYF. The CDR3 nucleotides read TGTGCCAGCAGCGTAGATCCTAGCGGGAAAGGGGCCCAGTACTTC. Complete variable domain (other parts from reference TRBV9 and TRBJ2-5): DSGVTQTPKHLITATGQRVTLRCSPRSGDLSVYWYQQSLDQGLQFLIQYYNGEERAKGNILERFSAQQFPDLHSELNLSSLELGDSALYFCASSVDPSGKGAQYFGPGTRLLVL.

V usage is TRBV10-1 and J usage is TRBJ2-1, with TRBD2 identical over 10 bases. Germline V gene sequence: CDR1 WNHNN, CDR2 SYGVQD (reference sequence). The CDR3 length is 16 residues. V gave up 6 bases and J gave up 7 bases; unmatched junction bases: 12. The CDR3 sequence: CASSSGRACSRNEQFF. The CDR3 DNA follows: TGCGCCAGCAGCAGCGGGAGGGCCTGTTCACGTAATGAGCAGTTCTTC.

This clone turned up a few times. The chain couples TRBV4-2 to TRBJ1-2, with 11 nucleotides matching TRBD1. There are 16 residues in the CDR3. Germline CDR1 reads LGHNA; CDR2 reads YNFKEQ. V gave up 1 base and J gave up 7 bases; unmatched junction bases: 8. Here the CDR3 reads CASSQATGQGASGYTF. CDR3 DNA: TGTGCCAGCAGCCAAGCCACTGGACAGGGGGCTAGTGGCTACACCTTC.

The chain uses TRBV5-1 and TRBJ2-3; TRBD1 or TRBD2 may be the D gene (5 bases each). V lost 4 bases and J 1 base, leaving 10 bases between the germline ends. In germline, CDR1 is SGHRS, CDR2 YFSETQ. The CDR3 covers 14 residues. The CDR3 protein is CASSNGDGTDTQYF. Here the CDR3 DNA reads TGCGCCAGCAGCAACGGGGACGGCACAGATACGCAGTATTTT.

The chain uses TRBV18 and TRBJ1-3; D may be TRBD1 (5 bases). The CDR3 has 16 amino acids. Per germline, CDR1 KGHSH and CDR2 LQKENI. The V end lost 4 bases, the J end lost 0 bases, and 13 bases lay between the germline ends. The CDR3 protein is CASSQAPGGSGNTIYF. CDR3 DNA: TGTGCCAGCTCACAGGCCCCTGGGGGCTCTGGAAACACCATATATTTT.

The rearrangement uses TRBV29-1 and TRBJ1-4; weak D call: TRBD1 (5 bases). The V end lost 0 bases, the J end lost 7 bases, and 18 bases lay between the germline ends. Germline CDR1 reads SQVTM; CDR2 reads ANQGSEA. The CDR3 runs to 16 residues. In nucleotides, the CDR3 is TGCAGCGTTGAAGATCCCCGAGGGGCAGATCGTGAAAAACTGTTTTTT. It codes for CSVEDPRGADREKLFF.

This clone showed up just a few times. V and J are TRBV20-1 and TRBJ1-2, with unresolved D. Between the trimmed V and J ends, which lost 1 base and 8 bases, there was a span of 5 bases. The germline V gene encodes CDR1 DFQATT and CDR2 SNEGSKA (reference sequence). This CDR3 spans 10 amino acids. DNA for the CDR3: TGCAGTGCTAGAGCAGAAGGCTACACCTTC. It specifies CSARAEGYTF.

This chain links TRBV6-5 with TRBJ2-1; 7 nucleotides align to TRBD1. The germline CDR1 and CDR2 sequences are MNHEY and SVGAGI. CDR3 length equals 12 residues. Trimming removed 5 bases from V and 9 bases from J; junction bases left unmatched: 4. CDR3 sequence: CASSNRGGEQFF. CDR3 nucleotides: TGTGCCAGCAGTAACAGGGGTGGTGAGCAGTTCTTC.

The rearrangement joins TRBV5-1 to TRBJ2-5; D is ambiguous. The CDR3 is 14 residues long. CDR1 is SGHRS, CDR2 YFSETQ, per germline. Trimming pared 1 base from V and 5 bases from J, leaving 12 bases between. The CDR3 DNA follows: TGCGCCAGCAGCTTGTTCCTTAGTAGGGAGACCCAGTACTTC. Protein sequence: CASSLFLSRETQYF.